One sample yielded the 17 T cell receptor beta chains listed below, sequenced in a study of post-analysis software for immune sequencing data. Study-wide results and caveats: A handful of TRBV segments occurring more often in patients than controls included TRBV5-6, TRBV5-1 and TRBV20-1.

Each TCR beta cDNA library carried unique molecular identifiers. TCRdb re-analysed the PCR reads in MiXCR, keeping a single row per CDR3 protein. The table has fewer than 850,000 distinct CDR3 sequences, 25% to 30% seen once. These receptors are not linked to any known antigen. Material for sequencing was blood. These receptors all come from a girl aged 10 to 17 with multiple sclerosis.

V and J are TRBV20-1 and TRBJ2-1; 7 bases map to TRBD2. The length of the CDR3 is 15 residues. Germline trimming cut 1 base from V and 7 bases from J; bases unmatched to any gene: 10. CDR1 and CDR2 from the germline V gene are DFQATT and SNEGSKA (reference sequence). The CDR3 sequence: CSARGLRETGNEQFF. For the CDR3, the DNA is TGCAGTGCTAGAGGGTTGCGGGAGACGGGGAATGAGCAGTTCTTC.

The chain is built from TRBV24-1 and TRBJ2-5; 12 bases are a match to TRBD2. From germline, CDR1 is KGHDR and CDR2 SFDVKD. This CDR3 contains 16 residues. Germline trimming cut 0 bases from V and 11 bases from J; bases unmatched to any gene: 9. The CDR3 coding sequence is TGTGCCACCAGTGATTTGCGGCTAGCGGGAGGGAATGAGCAGTACTTC. Its translation: CATSDLRLAGGNEQYF.

This clonotype came up a few times. This may be a read error, as it is one base from a much larger clone. The genes are TRBV6-5 and TRBJ2-5; tentatively, D is TRBD2 (6 bases). The CDR3 has 12 residues. Trimming stripped 5 bases from V and 4 bases from J, with 8 bases between. CDR1 and CDR2 from the germline V gene are MNHEY and SVGAGI. Here the CDR3 DNA reads TGTGCCAGCAGTACCGGGGGAGAGACCCAGTACTTC. Translation gives CASSTGGETQYF.

This clonotype was counted a few times. This chain uses TRBV29-1 with TRBJ1-6, with D perhaps TRBD1 (5 bases). With 6 bases removed from V and 10 bases from J, the gap between germline ends came to 16 bases. Germline CDR1 is SQVTM and CDR2 is ANQGSEA. This CDR3 is built from 13 residues. The DNA of the CDR3 is TGCAGCGTCCGCTTGACGGGGCGGTCACCCCTCCACTTT. It codes for CSVRLTGRSPLHF.

This clonotype appeared a few times. The CDR3 reads CASSKAMEWQDFCYGYTF. CDR3 nucleotide sequence: TGTGCCAGCAGCAAAGCTATGGAGTGGCAGGACTTTTGCTATGGCTACACCTTC. The chain carries TRBV21-1 and TRBJ1-2. TRBV21-1 is a recognized pseudogene. The CDR3 spans 18 residues.

This chain uses TRBV20-1 with TRBJ2-1; the match to TRBD2 covers 13 bases. This CDR3 region has 15 residues. Per the germline V gene, CDR1 is DFQATT and CDR2 is SNEGSKA (reference sequence). The ends lost 5 bases at V and 6 bases at J; junction bases unmatched: 7. The CDR3 reads CSAELAGGPRNEQFF. CDR3 nucleotides: TGCAGTGCTGAACTAGCGGGGGGGCCACGCAATGAGCAGTTCTTC.

The chain links TRBV20-1 to TRBJ2-5; D not certain. CDR1 and CDR2 (germline): DFQATT, SNEGSKA (reference sequence). Trimming left V 6 bases short and J 4 bases short, with 12 bases between. The CDR3 is 12 amino acids. The CDR3 loop is CSAVWIIETQYF. The CDR3 DNA reads as TGCAGTGCCGTTTGGATCATAGAGACCCAGTACTTC.

This clonotype occurred many times. The V and J genes are TRBV12-3 or TRBV12-4 and TRBJ1-2; 9 bases agree with TRBD1. J lost 4 bases, V lost 1 base, and 4 bases had no gene match. The CDR3 runs to 15 residues. The CDR3 DNA follows: TGTGCCAGCAGTTTAGGTGGGACAGGGCCCTATGGCTACACCTTC. Residues: CASSLGGTGPYGYTF.

This clonotype showed up just a few times. V and J are TRBV20-1 and TRBJ2-5; D possibly corresponds to TRBD2 (5 bases). Germline CDR1 and CDR2: DFQATT and SNEGSKA (reference sequence). This CDR3 comprises 12 residues. V was cut by 3 bases and J by 5 bases, with 10 bases left in between. CDR3 residues: CSARVARETQYF. As DNA, the CDR3 is TGCAGTGCTAGGGTAGCGAGGGAGACCCAGTACTTC.

This chain uses TRBV20-1 with TRBJ1-6; TRBD1 aligns across 8 bases. In germline, CDR1 is DFQATT, CDR2 SNEGSKA (reference sequence). The CDR3 is 16 residues long. J lost 8 bases, V lost 4 bases, and 13 bases had no gene match. CDR3 nucleotides: TGCAGTGCTACAGCACTCGACAGGGGAGATTATTCACCCCTCCACTTT. Residues: CSATALDRGDYSPLHF.

This clonotype was picked up one time. An end of the junction differs from the germline gene, which may be a read error. The chain employs TRBV29-1 and TRBJ1-2; no firm D call. Germline V gene data show CDR1 as SQVTM and CDR2 as ANQGSEA. The CDR3 contains 12 residues. The CDR3 DNA sequence: TGCAGCGTTGTAGATCTTAACTATGGCCACACCTTC. It translates to CSVVDLNYGHTF.

This clonotype was counted at least ten times. This chain connects TRBV12-3 or TRBV12-4 to TRBJ2-6; 8 bases fit TRBD1. Trimming took 5 bases from V and 4 from J; bases not matched to a gene: 4. The CDR3 runs to 15 residues. The CDR3 DNA follows: TGTGCCAGCAGTAACAGGGGGACCGGGGCCAACGTCCTGACTTTC. The encoded protein is CASSNRGTGANVLTF.

This clonotype was detected many times. The gene calls are TRBV29-1 and TRBJ2-5, with 8 bases matching TRBD2. There are 14 residues in the CDR3. V shed 5 bases and J 3 bases; nucleotides not matched to a gene: 8. Germline lookup yields CDR1 SQVTM and CDR2 ANQGSEA. The CDR3 DNA reads as TGCAGCGTTACCGGGGGGGCGGGAGAAGAGACCCAGTACTTC. Amino acids: CSVTGGAGEETQYF.

As for this clonotype: At one of its ends the junction is not consistent with the germline gene, which may arise from a read error. This chain links TRBV12-3 or TRBV12-4 with TRBJ1-1; no clear D. The CDR3 has 14 residues. In DNA, the CDR3 is TGTGTCAGCAGTTTAGCGACCGGGAACACTGAAGCTTTCTTT. It encodes CVSSLATGNTEAFF.

CDR3 sequence: CASSLTSGGTGDTQYF. CDR3 in DNA: TGTGCCAGCAGCCTCACTTCTGGCGGTACAGGCGATACGCAGTATTTT. V gene TRBV7-2 combines with J gene TRBJ2-3; maybe TRBD1 (5 bases). The CDR3 loop spans 16 amino acids. Germline lookup yields CDR1 SGHTA and CDR2 FQGNSA. V lost 5 bases and J lost 6, with 21 bases in between.

A few counts support this clonotype. The chain combines TRBV6-2 or TRBV6-3 with TRBJ2-7; TRBD2 is a possible D gene (6 bases). V was trimmed by 5 bases and J by 3 bases, leaving 17 bases between them. Germline V gene data show CDR1 as MNHEY and CDR2 as SVGEGT. The CDR3 extends over 15 amino acids. CDR3 coding DNA: TGTGCCAGCAGTCGCCCATCGTGGGGGGACTACGAGCAGTACTTC. Protein product: CASSRPSWGDYEQYF.

This clonotype has just a few counts. As DNA, the CDR3 is TGTGCCAGCAGTCCCCTGCGGGCGCACCCCCAAGAGACCCAGTACTTC. This codes for CASSPLRAHPQETQYF. V and J are TRBV28 and TRBJ2-5; a weak D match, TRBD2 (5 bases). Between the trimmed V and J ends, which lost 5 bases and 1 base, there was a span of 17 bases. This CDR3 spans 16 amino acids. Per germline, CDR1 MDHEN and CDR2 SYDVKM.